These T cell receptor beta chains were read from a single sample in a study of lymphopenia after photon versus proton radiotherapy. Method: immunoSEQ multiplex PCR; TCRdb's copy keeps in-frame clones and lacks some. The repertoire includes approximately 160,000 clones, about 88% of them detected once, and around 4.5% sits in the top ten. The specimen was peripheral blood, collected from a patient treated with photon-based radiotherapy. These receptors were obtained from a man over 45 with gastric cancer. Both conserved end residues are part of each CDR3. The D gene is left open where the match is weak. Clone size is given for some rows only: seen once, a few or many times, or a class if the clone is expanded.

d_call j_call clone_size v_call cdr3_nt cdr3_aa
NA TRBJ1-1 NA TRBV7-2 TGTGCCAGCAGTTGGGGGCGGCAGCAAGCTTTCTTT CASSWGRQQAFF
NA TRBJ2-1 NA TRBV5-4 TGTGCCAGCAGCTTGGATGGAGCAGGAACTGAGCAGTTCTTC CASSLDGAGTEQFF
NA TRBJ1-2 NA TRBV9 TGTGCCAGCAGCGCCGAGGGACAAATGGGGGGCTATGGCTACACCTTC CASSAEGQMGGYGYTF
TRBD1 TRBJ2-2 NA TRBV7-8 TGTGCCAGCAGTCTCGGACAGGGCCGGGGCGGGGAGCTGTTTTTT CASSLGQGRGGELFF
NA TRBJ2-6 NA TRBV7-2 TGTGCCAGCAGGCCTGGGGGAACTGGGGCCAACGTCCTGACTTTC CASRPGGTGANVLTF
TRBD2 TRBJ2-7 NA TRBV5-4 TGTGCCAGCAGCTTGTTTATGACTAGCGGGAGTATCCCCTACGAGCAGTACTTC CASSLFMTSGSIPYEQYF
TRBD1 TRBJ2-1 NA TRBV19 TGTGCCAGTACCTTGGACAGGGGCTCCTACAATGAGCAGTTCTTC CASTLDRGSYNEQFF
NA TRBJ1-2 NA TRBV7-8 TGTGCCAGCAGCTTAGTGGGTATCTATGGCTACACCTTC CASSLVGIYGYTF
NA TRBJ1-1 NA TRBV28 TGTGCCAGCAGTTTGGGCTCTTGGGGGTGGGACACTGAAGCTTTCTTT CASSLGSWGWDTEAFF
NA TRBJ2-7 NA TRBV4-1 TGCGCCAGCAGCCAAGTCGGGGATTCCTACGAGCAGTACTTC CASSQVGDSYEQYF
NA TRBJ1-2 few TRBV11-2 TGTGCCAGCAGCCCGTTCGCAGACTATGGCTACACCTTC CASSPFADYGYTF
NA TRBJ2-7 NA TRBV5-6 TGTGCCAGCAGCCTAGGTGAGGGGAGGAACGAGCAGTACTTC CASSLGEGRNEQYF
NA TRBJ1-1 NA TRBV6-1 TGTGCCAGCAGTGAAAAGTATGAGGGCGGCGCTGAAGCTTTCTTT CASSEKYEGGAEAFF
NA TRBJ1-1 NA TRBV29-1 TGCAGCGTTGTATTGTGGGGGGCTGAAGCTTTCTTT CSVVLWGAEAFF
NA TRBJ2-5 NA TRBV28 TGTGCCAGCAGTTTCGGGACCTGGGTCGAAGAGACCCAGTACTTC CASSFGTWVEETQYF
NA TRBJ2-6 NA TRBV10-3 TGTGCCATCAGCGACAGCTCTGGGGCCAACGTCCTGACTTTC CAISDSSGANVLTF
NA TRBJ1-4 once TRBV19 TGTGCCAGTAGTATCGGAGGGGCCGGTGAAAAACTGTTTTTT CASSIGGAGEKLFF
NA TRBJ2-7 NA TRBV2 TGTGCCAGCAGTGAAGTCTTCTACGGTAGTCAGAACTCCTACGAGCAGTACTTC CASSEVFYGSQNSYEQYF
TRBD2 TRBJ2-7 NA TRBV5-1 TGCGCCAGCAGCCTGGGGAGAAGGCAGCCCTCTAGCGGGGATGTGTACGAGCAGTACTTC CASSLGRRQPSSGDVYEQYF
NA TRBJ2-5 NA TRBV27 TGTGCCAGCCGTCGGACTAAGGAAGAGACCCAGTACTTC CASRRTKEETQYF
TRBD1 TRBJ1-3 NA TRBV28 TGTGCCAGCAGGGAGGGGACAGGGATCTCTGGAAACACCATATATTTT CASREGTGISGNTIYF
TRBD1 TRBJ1-2 NA TRBV7-2 TGTGCCAGCAGCTTAGTTCCGGACAGGGCTAACTATGGCTACACCTTC CASSLVPDRANYGYTF
NA TRBJ1-2 NA TRBV29-1 TGCAGCGTAAGGGACACGAACTATGGCTACACCTTC CSVRDTNYGYTF
NA TRBJ2-3 NA TRBV10-3 TGTGCCATCAGTCAAATCGGGACAGATACGCAGTATTTT CAISQIGTDTQYF
NA TRBJ2-7 once TRBV5-1 TGCGCCAGCAGCTCCGGTCTTGGACTTCTGACCTACGAGCAGTACTTC CASSSGLGLLTYEQYF
NA TRBJ2-3 NA TRBV19 TGTGCCAGTAGTATCCGGGACATCCAAGATACGCAGTATTTT CASSIRDIQDTQYF
NA TRBJ2-6 NA TRBV5-1 TGCGCCAGCAGCCTACCCCAGCCAGGGGCCAACGTCCTGACTTTC CASSLPQPGANVLTF
TRBD1 TRBJ2-5 NA TRBV5-4 TGTGCCAGCAGCCAGACAGGGGCGAAGACCCAGTACTTC CASSQTGAKTQYF
NA TRBJ2-7 NA TRBV27 TGTGCCAGCAGTGCCAATCCCTACGAGCAGTACTTC CASSANPYEQYF
NA TRBJ1-2 few TRBV29-1 TGCAGCGTTGAAGATATAGGGGTTGGCTACACCTTC CSVEDIGVGYTF
TRBD2 TRBJ2-3 NA TRBV4-1 TGCGCCAGCAGCCAAAAACCGGGACTAACAGATACGCAGTATTTT CASSQKPGLTDTQYF
NA TRBJ2-7 NA TRBV2 TGTGCCAGCACACCGGGTCTGGGCTCCTACGAGCAGTACTTC CASTPGLGSYEQYF
TRBD1 TRBJ1-4 NA TRBV6-5 TGTGCCAGCAGTTCAACGACAGGGCCTAATGAAAAACTGTTTTTT CASSSTTGPNEKLFF
NA TRBJ2-1 NA TRBV7-2 TGTGCCAGCAGCTTTGGCAGGTCCTACAATGAGCAGTTCTTC CASSFGRSYNEQFF
NA TRBJ1-5 NA TRBV27 TGTGCCAGCAGTTTATCGAACCCCACGAGCAATCAGCCCCAGCATTTT CASSLSNPTSNQPQHF
TRBD1 TRBJ2-7 NA TRBV10-2 TGCGCCAGCAGTGAGTCGACAGGGTTCCACGAGCAGTACTTC CASSESTGFHEQYF
NA TRBJ2-7 NA TRBV18 TGTGCCAGCTCAATTGACAGATACGAGCAGTACTTC CASSIDRYEQYF
NA TRBJ2-7 NA TRBV5-6 TGTGCCAGCAGCTTGGCCGGGAGCGGCGCCTACGAGCAGTACTTC CASSLAGSGAYEQYF
NA TRBJ2-1 NA TRBV5-8 TGTGCCAGCAGGCTCGGGGGCAATGAGCAGTTCTTC CASRLGGNEQFF
NA TRBJ2-2 NA TRBV5-6 TGTGCCAGCAGCTTGGGGGGACAGAACACCGGGGAGCTGTTTTTT CASSLGGQNTGELFF
TRBD2 TRBJ2-2 once TRBV19 TGTGCCAGTACCCCCGCCCGGACAGAGTTAGCGGGAGGACTAAACACCGGGGAGCTGTTTTTT CASTPARTELAGGLNTGELFF
NA TRBJ2-7 NA TRBV5-5 TGTGCCAGCAGCTTGTTTGGGGCCTACGAGCAGTACTTC CASSLFGAYEQYF
TRBD1 TRBJ2-7 NA TRBV5-1 TGCGCCAGCAGCTTGGCCGGACAGGCCCTCATCTCCTACGAGCAGTACTTC CASSLAGQALISYEQYF
NA TRBJ1-1 NA TRBV29-1 TGCAGCGTTGCATGGGGTCGGACTGAAGCTTTCTTT CSVAWGRTEAFF
NA TRBJ1-5 NA TRBV10-2 TGCGCCAGCAGTGAGGAGGGAAGCAATCAGCCCCAGCATTTT CASSEEGSNQPQHF
TRBD1 TRBJ1-2 NA TRBV27 TGTGCCAGCAGTTCCTGGACAGGGGTAGGCTATGGCTACACCTTC CASSSWTGVGYGYTF
NA TRBJ2-7 NA TRBV14 TGTGCCAGCAGCCTCAGGGGGAGGGACTACGAGCAGTACTTC CASSLRGRDYEQYF
NA TRBJ1-3 NA TRBV18 TGTGCCAGCGCCAGGGATGAGGACACCATATATTTT CASARDEDTIYF
TRBD2 TRBJ2-1 NA TRBV23-1 TGCGCCAGCAGTCCACCCCCGGGACTAGCCCTCAATGAGCAGTTCTTC CASSPPPGLALNEQFF
TRBD2 TRBJ2-5 once TRBV11-2 TGTGCCAGCAGCTTTGGGGGGGGACCGTACCAAGAGACCCAGTACTTC CASSFGGGPYQETQYF
TRBD1 TRBJ2-1 NA TRBV19 TGTGCCAGTAGTATAGGTTCCCCGGGACAGGGGATAAGCAATGAGCAGTTCTTC CASSIGSPGQGISNEQFF
TRBD1 TRBJ2-1 NA TRBV6-5 TGTGCCAGCAGTTACATGGACAGGGGCTCAAATGAGCAGTTCTTC CASSYMDRGSNEQFF
TRBD2 TRBJ2-1 NA TRBV30 TGTGCCTGGAGTGTTGGGCTAGCGGGAGGATCTGAGCAGTTCTTC CAWSVGLAGGSEQFF